The 14 T cell receptor beta chains below come from one sample, sequenced in a study of cytomegalovirus exposure and HLA in healthy donors. PCR was performed using 60 Vbeta and 13 Jbeta primers. Sequencing was performed with immunoSEQ multiplex PCR; in TCRdb, only in-frame clones are kept and a portion is missing. Of 130,000 to 150,000 clones in the sample, roughly 83% are singletons; the top ten hold about 3.8%. Input material: PBMCs. The receptor set was obtained from a man in his forties or fifties in good health and CMV-seropositive.

The chain combines TRBV30 with TRBJ1-1; D gene ambiguous. Germline V gene lookup returns CDR1 GTSNPN and CDR2 SVGIG (reference sequence). The V end was cut by 0 bases, the J end by 1 base, with 9 bases between. The CDR3 length is 14 residues. The CDR3 sequence is CAWSVPPRNTEAFF. Written as DNA, the CDR3 is TGTGCCTGGAGTGTACCCCCCAGGAACACTGAAGCTTTCTTT.

Worth noting for this clone: The sample contains more than one DNA sequence encoding this CDR3. V usage is TRBV19 and J usage is TRBJ2-7; 11 bases are a match to TRBD1. The ends lost 5 bases at V and 3 bases at J; junction bases unmatched: 6. Looked up from germline, CDR1 is LNHDA and CDR2 is SQIVND (reference sequence). The CDR3 spans 15 residues. The CDR3 bases are TGTGCCAGTAGTGAATCCGGGACAGGGGGCTACGAGCAGTACTTC. Encoded protein: CASSESGTGGYEQYF.

In this sample, this clone turned up a few times. V is TRBV29-1 and J is TRBJ1-2; no reliable D call. This CDR3 contains 14 residues. The V end was cut by 5 bases, the J end by 2 bases, with 15 bases between. Germline V gives CDR1 SQVTM, CDR2 ANQGSEA. CDR3 region: CSVRSRDTNYGYTF. In DNA, the CDR3 is TGCAGCGTTCGATCGAGGGATACCAACTATGGCTACACCTTC.

This clone appeared once. This chain uses TRBV20-1 with TRBJ1-1; D not resolved. Trimming removed 5 bases from V and 1 base from J, with 2 bases in between. CDR3 size: 10 residues. The germline gives CDR1 DFQATT, CDR2 SNEGSKA (reference sequence). In DNA, the CDR3 is TGCAGTGCTCAGAACACTGAAGCTTTCTTT. Translation: CSAQNTEAFF.

The gene calls are TRBV30 and TRBJ1-1, with a tentative D call TRBD1 (6 bases). CDR1 and CDR2 (germline): GTSNPN, SVGIG (reference sequence). This CDR3 is 14 amino acids long. With 0 bases removed from V and 3 bases from J, the gap between germline ends came to 11 bases. CDR3 in DNA: TGTGCCTGGAGTGTAAAGGCAGGGGACACTGAAGCTTTCTTT. Translating it yields CAWSVKAGDTEAFF.

The chain recombines TRBV19 with TRBJ2-5; D is perhaps TRBD2 (5 bases). Germline CDR1 LNHDA, CDR2 SQIVND (reference sequence). Trimming left V 6 bases short and J 4 bases short, with 18 bases between. The CDR3 has 15 residues. In nucleotides, the CDR3 is TGTGCCAGTAGCCCCAACGGGGAAAAATCAGAGACCCAGTACTTC. It is translated as CASSPNGEKSETQYF.

J is TRBJ2-1 and V is TRBV11-2, with 10 bases that match TRBD2. This CDR3 is 16 amino acids long. Per the germline V gene, CDR1 is SGHAT and CDR2 is FQNNGV. The ends lost 4 bases at V and 5 bases at J; junction bases unmatched: 8. In nucleotides, the CDR3 is TGTGCCAGCAGCTCCCGAGGACTAGCGGACAACAATGAGCAGTTCTTC. Amino acids: CASSSRGLADNNEQFF.

In DNA, the CDR3 is TGTGCCAGCAGCGCGGAATCGGGACAGAGCTCCTATAATTCACCCCTCCACTTT. It yields the protein CASSAESGQSSYNSPLHF. The chain links TRBV7-6 to TRBJ1-6; 7 bases are shared with TRBD1. The CDR3 runs to 18 residues. CDR1 SGHVS and CDR2 FNYEAQ come from the germline V gene. Losses at the gene ends were 5 bases for V and 0 bases for J; bases not matched to a gene: 10.

On this clone itself: Relative to the germline gene, one junction end is altered; a read error may explain this. The V and J genes are TRBV7-9 and TRBJ1-2; 8 positions match TRBD1. This CDR3 spans 14 amino acids. Per germline, CDR1 SEHNR and CDR2 FQNEAQ (reference sequence). CDR3 nucleotide sequence: TGTTCCAGCAGCTTAGCGTTGACAGGGGATGGCTACACCTTC. This codes for CSSSLALTGDGYTF.

The CDR3 nucleotides read TGCGCCAGCAGCCGTGGCGGGGACGGCGGCTACACCTTC. Its translation is CASSRGGDGGYTF. The gene calls are TRBV5-1 and TRBJ1-2, with a tentative D call TRBD1 (5 bases). From germline, CDR1 is SGHRS and CDR2 YFSETQ. This CDR3 comprises 13 residues. Trimming took 4 bases from V and 8 from J, leaving 15 bases between them.

J is TRBJ2-7 and V is TRBV5-1, with D perhaps matching TRBD1 (5 bases). Germline-derived CDR1 and CDR2 are SGHRS and YFSETQ. Trimming pared 6 bases from V and 3 bases from J, leaving 13 bases between. The CDR3 covers 13 residues. CDR3 in amino acids: CASTPTESYEQYF. Here the CDR3 DNA reads TGCGCCAGCACCCCGACAGAAAGCTACGAGCAGTACTTC.

This chain connects TRBV7-3 to TRBJ1-1; D not resolved. Trimming removed 5 bases at V and 1 base at J, with 11 bases between. The CDR3 contains 14 residues. Looked up from germline, CDR1 is SGHTA and CDR2 is FQGTGA. The CDR3 sequence is CASSEGSWNTEAFF. The CDR3 DNA follows: TGTGCCAGCAGCGAGGGCAGTTGGAACACTGAAGCTTTCTTT.

This rearrangement joins TRBV6-5 to TRBJ1-1; 9 nucleotides align to TRBD1. Germline-derived CDR1 and CDR2 are MNHEY and SVGAGI. V shed 2 bases, J shed 1 base, and the junction held 5 bases outside the gene matches. The CDR3 covers 16 residues. Written as DNA, the CDR3 is TGTGCCAGCAGTTACCCCCACAGGGGGCAGAACACTGAAGCTTTCTTT. Amino acids: CASSYPHRGQNTEAFF.

The V and J genes are TRBV2 and TRBJ2-5; the D is unclear. The CDR3 is 14 amino acids. In germline, CDR1 is SNHLY, CDR2 FYNNEI. V lost 8 bases and J lost 4, with 17 bases in between. CDR3 in amino acids: CASPIRNSRETQYF. CDR3 DNA: TGTGCCAGCCCGATCAGGAACAGTAGAGAGACCCAGTACTTC.